A single sample is the source of the 21 T cell receptor beta chains below, sequenced in a study of T cell changes during pregnancy in multiple sclerosis. Sequenced by immunoSEQ multiplex PCR; TCRdb stores in-frame clones only, minus some. The sample consists of approximately 88,000 clones, approximately 94% of them appearing once. Sequencing used peripheral blood, obtained in the third trimester of pregnancy. The receptors were gathered from a female donor with multiple sclerosis, enrolled in a pregnancy study.

The chain recombines TRBV2 with TRBJ2-7; 10 bases match TRBD2. Trimming at V came to 2 bases and at J to 2 bases, leaving 3 bases not matched to a gene. The CDR3 loop spans 15 amino acids. The V gene's germline CDR1 is SNHLY and CDR2 FYNNEI. The CDR3 bases are TGTGCCAGCAGTGAACGGACTAGCGGACCCTACGAGCAGTACTTC. Protein sequence: CASSERTSGPYEQYF.

The chain uses TRBV4-3 and TRBJ2-3; D possibly corresponds to TRBD1 (6 bases). CDR1 LGHNA and CDR2 YSLEER come from the germline V gene. Trimming took 2 bases from V and 2 from J, leaving 8 bases between them. The CDR3 sequence is 14 residues long. The CDR3: CASSQTGFTDTQYF. In DNA form, the CDR3 reads TGCGCCAGCAGCCAAACAGGGTTCACAGATACGCAGTATTTT.

The V call is TRBV11-3, the J call TRBJ1-5; TRBD1 matches 7 bases. CDR1 SGHNT and CDR2 YENEEA come from the germline V gene. J gave up 2 bases and V 6 bases, and 13 bases lay outside the gene matches. This CDR3 comprises 17 residues. In nucleotides, the CDR3 is TGTGCCAGCAGATACTCAGGGGGACTCCTGGGCAATCAGCCCCAGCATTTT. Translating it yields CASRYSGGLLGNQPQHF.

V is TRBV5-4 and J is TRBJ2-5; 7 bases match TRBD2. Germline CDR1 SGHNT, CDR2 YYREEE (reference sequence). This CDR3 has 13 amino acids. V shed 4 bases, J shed 3 bases, and the junction held 3 bases outside the gene matches. CDR3 bases: TGTGCCAGCAGCCAAACTAGCGAAGAGACCCAGTACTTC. Translating gives CASSQTSEETQYF.

The V and J genes are TRBV7-2 and TRBJ2-7, with D tentatively TRBD1 (5 bases). The CDR3 is made up of 12 amino acids. The germline V and J ends were trimmed by 4 bases and 4 bases, with 8 bases remaining between them. CDR1 is SGHTA, CDR2 FQGNSA, per germline. Here the CDR3 DNA reads TGTGCCAGCAGCTATACAGGTTACGAGCAGTACTTC. It yields the protein CASSYTGYEQYF.

This sequence joins TRBV23-1 and TRBJ1-2; 7 positions match TRBD1. TRBV23-1 is known as an ORF, though its function is uncertain. The ends lost 6 bases at V and 14 bases at J; junction bases unmatched: 9. CDR3 size: 11 residues. CDR3 nucleotides: TGCGCCAGCAGGACAGGGCCCCCCAGAACCTTC. This sequence encodes CASRTGPPRTF.

Written as DNA, the CDR3 is TGTGCCAGCAGCCCACAGGGGGCGGACACCGGGGAGCTGTTTTTT. As protein: CASSPQGADTGELFF. V usage is TRBV4-2 and J usage is TRBJ2-2; 9 bases fit TRBD1. Germline V gene data show CDR1 as LGHNA and CDR2 as YNFKEQ. J was trimmed by 3 bases and V by 4 bases; bases with no gene match: 3. The CDR3 extends over 15 amino acids.

A single count supports this clone. CDR3 bases: TGCGCCAGCAGCTTGGGTGGGCACGAGCAGTACTTC. Translating it yields CASSLGGHEQYF. The chain recombines TRBV5-1 with TRBJ2-7; D not certain. The length of the CDR3 is 12 residues. Trimming pared 0 bases from V and 5 bases from J, leaving 6 bases between. The germline V gene has CDR1 SGHRS and CDR2 YFSETQ.

The genes are TRBV18 and TRBJ2-3; D might be TRBD2 (6 bases). In germline, CDR1 is KGHSH, CDR2 LQKENI. V was cut by 3 bases and J by 5 bases, with 15 bases left in between. This CDR3 has 15 residues. CDR3 protein: CASSPVGGKVDTQYF. For the CDR3, the DNA is TGTGCCAGCTCACCGGTAGGCGGGAAAGTAGATACGCAGTATTTT.

This chain uses TRBV7-6 with TRBJ2-2, with D maybe TRBD1 (6 bases). Looked up from germline, CDR1 is SGHVS and CDR2 is FNYEAQ. This CDR3 has 14 residues. Trimming left V 4 bases short and J 1 base short, with 7 bases between. CDR3 nucleotides: TGTGCCAGCAGCTCGGGACAGAACACCGGGGAGCTGTTTTTT. Translation: CASSSGQNTGELFF. Using reference TRBV7-6 and TRBJ2-2 for the parts outside the CDR3, the full variable domain is GAGVSQSPRYKVTKRGQDVALRCDPISGHVSLYWYRQALGQGPEFLTYFNYEAQQDKSGLPNDRFSAERPEGSISTLTIQRTEQRDSAMYRCASSSGQNTGELFFGEGSRLTVL.

The genes are TRBV2 and TRBJ2-6; 10 bases align to TRBD1. This CDR3 has 18 residues. J was trimmed by 0 bases and V by 1 base; bases with no gene match: 3. Per the germline V gene, CDR1 is SNHLY and CDR2 is FYNNEI. The CDR3 spells CASSEETGGDSGANVLTF. The CDR3 nucleotides are TGTGCCAGCAGTGAAGAGACAGGGGGCGACTCTGGGGCCAACGTCCTGACTTTC.

The chain joins TRBV5-1 to TRBJ2-5; D possibly corresponds to TRBD1 (6 bases). The better agreement between TRBJ2-7 and the DNA end casts doubt on the J call. The CDR3 runs 15 residues. Looked up from germline, CDR1 is SGHRS and CDR2 is YFSETQ. CDR3 in amino acids: CASSFTGISSYEQYF. Written as DNA, the CDR3 is TGCGCCAGCAGTTTTACAGGGATCTCTTCCTACGAGCAGTACTTC.

The CDR3 nucleotides are TGTGCCTGGAGTGTAGGGGGAGGGAATCAGCCCCAGCATTTT. Encoded protein: CAWSVGGGNQPQHF. V is TRBV30 and J is TRBJ1-5; TRBD1 is a possible D gene (6 bases). CDR3 length equals 14 residues. V lost 0 bases to trimming and J lost 4 bases, with 10 bases between them. The germline V gene has CDR1 GTSNPN and CDR2 SVGIG (reference sequence).

The CDR3 region has the DNA TGTGCCAGCAGCAACCGCTTGACAGGGCCGATTTCAGTC. Its translation: CASSNRLTGPISV. The chain couples TRBV11-2 to TRBJ2-7, with 7 bases fitting TRBD1. The CDR3 length is 13 residues. Germline V CDR1 and CDR2: SGHAT, FQNNGV.

The chain links TRBV5-6 to TRBJ1-2, with D possibly matching TRBD1 (5 bases). CDR3 length: 14 residues. CDR1 SGHDT and CDR2 YYEEEE come from the germline V gene. Trimming took off 4 bases at V and 4 bases at J, with 14 bases between the two ends. The DNA of the CDR3 is TGTGCCAGCAGCCCCAGGGATTGGTCCTATGGCTACACCTTC. Translating it yields CASSPRDWSYGYTF. The variable domain in full, with the rest retrieved from reference TRBV5-6 and TRBJ1-2, is DAGVTQSPTHLIKTRGQQVTLRCSPKSGHDTVSWYQQALGQGPQFIFQYYEEEERQRGNFPDRFSGHQFPNYSSELNVNALLLGDSALYLCASSPRDWSYGYTFGSGTRLTVV.

In its sample, this clone was seen a few times. The chain uses TRBV28 and TRBJ2-7; D may be TRBD1 (6 bases). The germline V gene has CDR1 MDHEN and CDR2 SYDVKM. The CDR3 has 14 residues. Trimming took off 10 bases at V and 0 bases at J, with 16 bases between the two ends. The CDR3 is CATNPPGASYEQYF. In DNA, the CDR3 is TGTGCCACCAACCCTCCAGGGGCCTCCTACGAGCAGTACTTC.

V usage is TRBV9 and J usage is TRBJ1-5, with D uncertain. The CDR3 sequence is 15 residues long. Germline loops: CDR1 SGDLS, CDR2 YYNGEE. V was shortened by 0 bases and J by 9 bases, with 16 bases between the two germline ends. CDR3 sequence: CASSVAEGSESPQHF. For the CDR3, the DNA is TGTGCCAGCAGCGTAGCTGAGGGCTCGGAGTCGCCCCAGCATTTT.

The V call is TRBV13, the J call TRBJ2-3; D is uncertain. V was pared by 2 bases and J by 2 bases, with 8 bases between. The germline V gene encodes CDR1 PRHDT and CDR2 FYEKMQ (reference sequence). The CDR3 totals 14 residues. The CDR3, as DNA: TGTGCCAGCAGCTTACGGGTTCACACAGATACGCAGTATTTT. Translating it yields CASSLRVHTDTQYF.

About this clone: One end of the junction varies from germline; a read error may be responsible. The chain recombines TRBV5-1 with TRBJ2-5, with a tentative D call TRBD1 (5 bases). Germline assignment: CDR1 SGHRS and CDR2 YFSETQ. The CDR3 has 13 amino acids. CDR3 loop: CASSLVREETQYF. The CDR3 DNA follows: TGCGCCAGCAGCTTGGTCAGGGAAGAAACCCAGTACTTC.

The chain employs TRBV14 and TRBJ2-6; unclear D gene. Germline loops: CDR1 SGHDN, CDR2 FVKESK. V was clipped by 3 bases and J by 4 bases, with 13 bases between them. The CDR3 is made up of 16 amino acids. CDR3 amino acids: CASSHLWPPGANVLTF. The CDR3 bases are TGTGCCAGCAGCCATTTGTGGCCGCCCGGGGCCAACGTCCTGACTTTC.

This chain's CDR3 is CASSYGGGGTEAFF. The CDR3 nucleotides are TGTGCCAGCAGTTATGGTGGCGGGGGCACTGAAGCTTTCTTT. The chain recombines TRBV6-5 with TRBJ1-1, with D possibly TRBD1 on 5 matching bases. CDR1 and CDR2 (germline): MNHEY, SVGAGI. The CDR3 loop spans 14 amino acids. V lost 3 bases and J 4 bases, leaving 12 bases between the germline ends.